Shown below are 7 T cell receptor beta chains from a single sample sequenced in a study of blood T cell repertoires in COVID-19 (dated by TCRdb to the early 2020s). The library was generated by the immunoSEQ multiplex PCR assay. Imported from immuneACCESS, the table was reduced by TCRdb to in-frame sequences with V and J called. These copies leave out some clones; in studies compared against another copy, an unresolved V gene accounts for under half, and the cause of the remainder is not known. This sample lists 140,000 to 150,000 clones; around four fifths were detected once. Of the sample, about 40% falls within the top ten clones. Specimen: peripheral blood. The receptors were gathered from a human donor in a cohort sampled during active COVID-19.

This chain joins TRBV10-3 and TRBJ2-2; 9 positions agree with TRBD1. Unmatched junction bases numbered 5, after V lost 6 bases and J lost 3 bases. The CDR3 is made up of 15 amino acids. CDR1 is ENHRY and CDR2 is SYGVKD in the germline V gene. CDR3 in amino acids: CAIRKTGGDTGELFF. CDR3 in DNA: TGTGCCATCAGGAAGACAGGGGGGGACACCGGGGAGCTGTTTTTT.

This sequence joins TRBV2 and TRBJ2-5; D remains ambiguous. This CDR3 contains 14 residues. With 4 bases removed from V and 1 base from J, the gap between germline ends came to 10 bases. Germline V lookup: CDR1 SNHLY, CDR2 FYNNEI. The CDR3: CASSADDIQETQYF. CDR3 DNA sequence: TGTGCCAGCAGTGCCGATGACATCCAAGAGACCCAGTACTTC. The whole variable domain, filled in from reference TRBV2 and TRBJ2-5, reads EPEVTQTPSHQVTQMGQEVILRCVPISNHLYFYWYRQILGQKVEFLVSFYNNEISEKSEIFDDQFSVERPDGSNFTLKIRSTKLEDSAMYFCASSADDIQETQYFGPGTRLLVL.

The chain couples TRBV4-2 to TRBJ1-2, with 9 nucleotides matching TRBD1. V lost 0 bases and J lost 3; bases outside the gene matches: 11. The CDR3 has 18 amino acids. Looked up from germline, CDR1 is LGHNA and CDR2 is YNFKEQ. DNA for the CDR3: TGTGCCAGCAGCCAAGACATCGGGACAGGGCAATACTACTATGGCTACACCTTC. Its protein is CASSQDIGTGQYYYGYTF.

This rearrangement joins TRBV20-1 to TRBJ1-6; unclear D gene. V was clipped by 3 bases and J by 4 bases, with 10 bases between them. The CDR3 sequence is 14 residues long. Germline CDR1 reads DFQATT; CDR2 reads SNEGSKA (reference sequence). CDR3 sequence reads: CSASEGLYNSPLHF. The CDR3 DNA reads as TGCAGTGCTAGTGAGGGCCTATATAATTCACCCCTCCACTTT.

The CDR3 protein is CASSQGGGSHEQYF. CDR3 nucleotides: TGCGCCAGCAGCCAAGGGGGCGGATCCCACGAGCAGTACTTC. V usage is TRBV4-3 and J usage is TRBJ2-7; D might be TRBD1 (5 bases). CDR1 is LGHNA, CDR2 YSLEER, per germline. CDR3 length: 14 amino acids. V shed 1 base and J shed 5 bases, with 12 bases lying between them.

This clone turned up a few times. The rearrangement uses TRBV6-5 and TRBJ1-1; D gene unclear. Trimming pared 4 bases from V and 5 bases from J, leaving 8 bases between. The CDR3 has 12 residues. The germline gives CDR1 MNHEY, CDR2 SVGAGI. The CDR3 DNA reads as TGTGCCAGCAGTTGGGGAGAGACTGAAGCTTTCTTT. The encoded protein is CASSWGETEAFF.

V is TRBV27 and J is TRBJ1-6, with D tentatively TRBD1 (6 bases). This CDR3 contains 17 residues. Trimming took 1 base from V and 4 from J, leaving 14 bases between them. The V gene's germline CDR1 is MNHEY and CDR2 SMNVEV (reference sequence). The CDR3 DNA reads as TGTGCCAGCAGTTTATATCAGGGGAGAATTTATAATTCACCCCTCCACTTT. Its protein is CASSLYQGRIYNSPLHF.